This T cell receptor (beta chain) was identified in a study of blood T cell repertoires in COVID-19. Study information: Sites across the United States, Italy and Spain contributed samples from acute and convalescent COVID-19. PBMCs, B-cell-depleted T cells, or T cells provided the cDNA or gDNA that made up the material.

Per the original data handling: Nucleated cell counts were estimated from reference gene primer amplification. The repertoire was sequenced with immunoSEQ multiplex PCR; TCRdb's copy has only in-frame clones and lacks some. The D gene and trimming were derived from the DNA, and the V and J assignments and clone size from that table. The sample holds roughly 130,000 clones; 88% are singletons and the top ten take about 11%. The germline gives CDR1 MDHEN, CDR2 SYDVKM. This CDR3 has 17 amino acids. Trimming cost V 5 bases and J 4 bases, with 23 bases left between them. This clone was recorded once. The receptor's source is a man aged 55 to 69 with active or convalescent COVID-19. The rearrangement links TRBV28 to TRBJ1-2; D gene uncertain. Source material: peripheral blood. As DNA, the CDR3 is TGTGCCAGCAGTCTGTCTTTCGGGGTATCGAGCGTCTATGGCTACACCTTC. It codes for CASSLSFGVSSVYGYTF.